This is a list of T cell receptor beta chains from one sample in a study of blood T cell repertoires in COVID-19. The protocol was immunoSEQ multiplex PCR, while the TCRdb copy is restricted to in-frame clones and leaves out a portion. The table records fewer than 350,000 clones, around 87% of them present only once. Sequencing input: PBMCs or T cells enriched from blood (not recorded which). Every receptor here comes from a woman under 30 with acute COVID-19. CDR3s leave out the opening cysteine and the closing phenylalanine or tryptophan.

v_call cdr3_aa
TRBV5-1 ASSLTTGEIGYT
TRBV3-1/TRBV3-2 ASSQVGETYEQY
TRBV3-1/TRBV3-2 ASSPRAVNNSPLH
TRBV6-6 ASSYGGQGTDTQY
TRBV5-1 ASSLEGLRNTEAF
TRBV29-1 SVVERGRGFQQY
TRBV2 ASSDWRGGNEQY
TRBV18 ASSPRQGQNEKLF
TRBV19 ASKGGSSYNEQF
TRBV25-1 ASSEGAGRAGYT
TRBV4-1 ASSQTSGSGNEQF
TRBV19 ASSILGASGPYEQY
TRBV6-5 ASSTSPTGWDEQY
TRBV11-3 ASSGLSAANEQF
TRBV10-2 ATRTGINEQF
TRBV19 ASSIGQYTEAF
TRBV5-4 ASSPRQGTSYEQY
TRBV24-1 ATWRDRSFSGNTIY